A selection of T cell receptor beta chains follows, all from one sample in a study of human T cells and chemical hapten exposure. MiXCR was run by TCRdb on the RACE reads, yielding one entry per CDR3 protein. The sample lists 350,000 or so distinct CDR3 sequences, roughly 6.9% occurring once. The specimen was whole blood, collected in connection with sensitization to the hapten diphenylcyclopropenone (DPC). These receptors all stem from a woman aged 18-29 years with alopecia areata. Some clones in this sample may be carry-over from other donors' samples. CDR3s include the opening cysteine and the closing phenylalanine or tryptophan. The D gene is left open where the match is weak. Some rows mark clone size as missing; the rest say once, few, many or name a class of expanded clone.

>TRBV15|many|-|TRBJ2-3
CATSRGLGGGTDTQYF
TGTGCCACCAGCAGGGGTCTCGGAGGGGGCACAGATACGCAGTATTTT
>TRBV2|-|-|TRBJ2-3
CASGQRTDTQYF
TGTGCCAGCGGACAGCGCACAGATACGCAGTATTTT
>TRBV7-9|few|TRBD1|TRBJ1-2
CASSPQGQGGYTF
TGTGCCAGCAGCCCTCAGGGACAGGGTGGCTACACCTTC
>TRBV28|-|-|TRBJ2-7
CASSLRIYPGPPSYEQYF
TGTGCCAGCAGTCTTCGAATCTACCCGGGACCGCCATCCTACGAGCAGTACTTC
>TRBV7-3|many|-|TRBJ1-6
CASSYASSYNSPLHF
TGTGCCAGCAGCTACGCTAGCTCCTATAATTCACCCCTCCACTTT
>TRBV4-1|few|TRBD2|TRBJ2-6
CASSQARLAAANVLTF
TGCGCCAGCAGCCAAGCCAGACTAGCGGCGGCCAACGTCCTGACTTTC
>TRBV20-1|-|TRBD2|TRBJ2-1
CSAPVSSGIYNEQFF
TGCAGTGCTCCCGTTTCTAGCGGGATCTACAATGAGCAGTTCTTC
>TRBV7-2|-|-|TRBJ2-2
CASSPLYSGELFF
TGTGCCAGCAGCCCCCTTTATTCCGGGGAGCTGTTTTTT
>TRBV12-3/TRBV12-4|many|-|TRBJ1-1
CASTRPGTEAFF
TGTGCCAGCACCCGACCGGGGACTGAAGCTTTCTTT
>TRBV5-1|-|TRBD1|TRBJ2-3
CASSSSRDRGRTDTQYF
TGCGCCAGCAGCTCCTCCCGGGACAGGGGTCGAACAGATACGCAGTATTTT
>TRBV7-3|once|-|TRBJ1-4
CASSLTGSEKLF
TGTGCCAGCAGCTTAACGGGTAGTGAAAAACTGTTT
>TRBV5-1|-|TRBD1|TRBJ2-5
CASSLDVGQGQMGETQYF
TGCGCCAGCAGCTTGGACGTCGGACAGGGACAAATGGGGGAGACCCAGTACTTC
>TRBV6-6|-|-|TRBJ1-1
CALEQGDREAFF
TGTGCCCTCGAGCAAGGGGACCGAGAAGCTTTCTTT
>TRBV28|-|-|TRBJ1-6
CASRDTYNSPLHF
TGTGCCAGCCGGGACACCTATAATTCACCCCTCCACTTT
>TRBV28|-|TRBD1|TRBJ1-2
CASSFIHTGDRVNGYTF
TGTGCCAGCAGTTTCATCCACACGGGGGACAGGGTAAATGGCTACACCTTC
>TRBV7-2|few|-|TRBJ2-5
CASSSLTLSGETQYF
TGTGCCAGCAGCTCTCTGACCCTCTCTGGGGAGACCCAGTACTTC
>TRBV4-3|few|-|TRBJ2-7
CASSQDRAGSYEQYF
TGCGCCAGCAGCCAAGATAGGGCCGGCTCCTACGAGCAGTACTTC
>TRBV6-1|many|TRBD1|TRBJ1-5
CASSKGQGYQPQHF
TGTGCCAGCAGTAAGGGACAGGGCTATCAGCCCCAGCATTTT
>TRBV7-3|many|-|TRBJ1-2
CASSPGGNLDYGYTF
TGTGCCAGCAGCCCCGGCGGGAATTTGGACTATGGCTACACCTTC
>TRBV29-1|many|-|TRBJ1-2
CSGERSDYGYTF
TGCAGCGGAGAGAGATCCGACTATGGCTACACCTTC
>TRBV4-2|few|TRBD2|TRBJ2-7
CASSQERSGGIWDEQYF
TGTGCCAGCAGCCAAGAGAGGAGCGGGGGGATTTGGGACGAGCAGTACTTC
>TRBV5-5|-|TRBD1|TRBJ2-3
CASSWGQGGDTQYF
TGTGCCAGCAGCTGGGGACAGGGCGGTGATACGCAGTATTTT
>TRBV3-1|once|-|TRBJ1-6
CASSRQYGGSPLHF
TGTGCCAGCAGCCGACAGTACGGAGGGTCACCCCTCCACTTT
>TRBV18|-|-|TRBJ2-3
CASSPRSSSDTQYF
TGTGCCAGCTCACCAAGGTCCAGTTCAGATACGCAGTATTTT
>TRBV5-1|few|-|TRBJ2-6
CASSVSTASSSGANVLTF
TGCGCCAGCAGCGTTTCGACAGCGTCGAGCTCTGGGGCCAACGTCCTGACTTTC
>TRBV29-1|-|TRBD2|TRBJ2-7
CSVEDPTSGGYEQYF
TGCAGCGTTGAAGATCCGACTAGCGGGGGCTACGAGCAGTACTTC
>TRBV4-1|few|-|TRBJ2-7
CASSPGDSYEQYF
TGCGCCAGCAGTCCAGGGGACTCCTACGAGCAGTACTTC
>TRBV15|few|-|TRBJ2-7
CATSRDRGAGEYEQYF
TGTGCCACCAGCAGAGATAGGGGCGCAGGGGAATACGAGCAGTACTTC
>TRBV5-5|-|TRBD2|TRBJ2-3
CASSFRASGGTDTQYF
TGTGCCAGCAGCTTTCGGGCTAGCGGAGGCACAGATACGCAGTATTTT
>TRBV7-2|-|TRBD1|TRBJ2-3
CASSLMSRDSQYF
TGTGCCAGCAGCTTAATGAGCCGGGACAGTCAGTATTTT
>TRBV9|many|-|TRBJ2-2
CASSVEGSVGELFF
TGTGCCAGCAGCGTAGAAGGGAGCGTCGGGGAGCTGTTTTTT
>TRBV6-2/TRBV6-3|few|-|TRBJ1-2
CASRGKNYGYTF
TGTGCCAGCAGGGGGAAAAACTATGGCTACACCTTC
>TRBV2|few|-|TRBJ1-6
CASKFTGTSRGDSPLHF
TGTGCCAGCAAGTTTACAGGGACGTCGAGGGGCGATTCACCCCTCCACTTT
>TRBV3-1|many|-|TRBJ2-1
CAIGGHNEQFF
TGTGCCATCGGGGGACACAATGAGCAGTTCTTC
>TRBV7-2|-|TRBD2|TRBJ2-5
CASSLGGGGAAETQYF
TGTGCCAGCAGCTTAGGAGGCGGGGGGGCCGCCGAGACCCAGTACTTC
>TRBV29-1|-|TRBD1|TRBJ2-7
CSVAGTGGSIEQYF
TGCAGCGTCGCCGGGACAGGGGGCTCCATCGAGCAGTACTTC
>TRBV4-3|many|-|TRBJ1-2
CASSQDPTGRVDGYTF
TGCGCCAGCAGCCAAGATCCGACAGGCAGGGTCGATGGCTACACCTTC
>TRBV3-1|-|-|TRBJ2-3
CASSQDEETDTQYF
TGTGCCAGCAGCCAAGATGAGGAAACAGATACGCAGTATTTT
>TRBV7-2|few|-|TRBJ2-3
CASSLSLTYDGPDTQYF
TGTGCCAGCAGCTTAAGTTTGACCTACGACGGACCAGATACGCAGTATTTT
>TRBV6-2/TRBV6-3|many|-|TRBJ1-1
CASSYSNREAFF
TGTGCCAGCAGTTACTCGAACAGAGAAGCTTTCTTT
>TRBV2|-|TRBD1|TRBJ1-6
CASSEGQFNSPLHF
TGTGCCAGCAGTGAGGGACAGTTTAATTCACCCCTCCACTTT
>TRBV24-1|-|TRBD1|TRBJ2-3
CATSDSTGLTDTQYF
TGTGCCACCAGTGATTCGACAGGGTTAACAGATACGCAGTATTTT
>TRBV12-3/TRBV12-4|-|-|TRBJ2-2
CASRWQGVTGELFF
TGTGCCAGCAGGTGGCAAGGGGTCACCGGGGAGCTGTTTTTT
>TRBV25-1|-|-|TRBJ2-1
CASSQTRSEQFF
TGTGCCAGCAGCCAGACCCGGAGTGAGCAGTTCTTC
>TRBV20-1|-|TRBD1|TRBJ2-4
CSARPQGLAKNIQYF
TGCAGTGCTCGCCCACAGGGGTTAGCCAAAAACATTCAGTACTTC